This T cell receptor (beta chain) is drawn from a study of T cells in Graves' hyperthyroidism and ophthalmopathy. Study conclusions and caveats: Ophthalmopathy was predicted by the model a median of 6.5 months ahead of onset. Peripheral blood also featured most of the thyroid clonotypes expanded above 0.001.

Pregnant or lactating patients were excluded, as were those with uncontrolled infection or other autoimmune disease. Orbital computed tomography and thyroid ultrasound, together with serum TRAb and thyroxine and clinical symptoms, were used for diagnoses. Authors of the study amplified TCR beta CDR3 regions from RNA transcripts. During a first-round RT-PCR of the TCR CDR3, the HTBI primer set was used. TCRdb reanalysed the multiplex PCR reads using MiXCR and keeps one entry per CDR3 protein. The sample consists of around 450,000 distinct CDR3 sequences, about 15% of them appearing once. V lost 6 bases to trimming and J lost 0 bases, with 15 bases between them. The CDR3 covers 15 residues. Per germline, CDR1 KGHSH and CDR2 LQKENI. This clonotype was picked up a small number of times. What it recognizes is unknown.

Sequenced: blood. The V call is TRBV18, the J call TRBJ2-7, with D unresolved. The TCR sequence derives from a woman younger than 30 with Graves' hyperthyroidism. CDR3 residues: CASSPPWASSYEQYF. The DNA of the CDR3 is TGTGCCAGCTCCCCGCCATGGGCGAGCTCCTACGAGCAGTACTTC.